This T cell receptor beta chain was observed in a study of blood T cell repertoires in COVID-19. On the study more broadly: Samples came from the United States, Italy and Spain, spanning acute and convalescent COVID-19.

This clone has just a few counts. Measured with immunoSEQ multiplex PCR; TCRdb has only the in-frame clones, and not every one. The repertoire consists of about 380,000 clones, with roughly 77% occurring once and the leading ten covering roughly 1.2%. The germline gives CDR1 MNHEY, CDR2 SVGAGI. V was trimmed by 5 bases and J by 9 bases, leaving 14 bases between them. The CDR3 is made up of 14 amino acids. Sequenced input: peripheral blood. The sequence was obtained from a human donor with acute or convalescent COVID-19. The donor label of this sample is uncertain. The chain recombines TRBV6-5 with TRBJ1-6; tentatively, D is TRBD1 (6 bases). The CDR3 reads CASSPQGTSSPLHF. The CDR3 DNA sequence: TGTGCCAGCAGTCCTCAGGGGACGTCTTCACCCCTCCACTTT.